The clone carrying this T cell receptor beta chain appeared once. The antigen is unknown. With 60 Vbeta and 13 Jbeta primers, the PCR was carried out. Data came from immunoSEQ multiplex PCR; TCRdb stores just in-frame clones and leaves some out. Of approximately 150,000 clones detected, 65% to 70% appear once; the ten largest clones hold 10%. The sample is drawn from a study of cytomegalovirus exposure and HLA in healthy donors. The CDR3 is 13 residues long. Per germline, CDR1 GTSNPN and CDR2 SVGIG (reference sequence). V lost 1 base, J lost 1 base, and 6 bases lay in between. Study-level points and caveats: Serostatus for CMV was the only available immune exposure information. In a later analysis, productive TCRs from donors in an Asian-associated ancestry cluster reportedly carried fewer N-insertions than the cohort mean. In all likelihood, a cluster of highly shared sequence variants was a sequencing artifact. Follow-up analysis found HLA locus-dependent TCR association rates, highest for DRB1 and lowest for HLA-C.

The chain carries TRBV30 and TRBJ2-3; D uncertain. Sequencing was performed on PBMCs. The sequence derives from a man younger than 45 in good health and CMV-seropositive. CDR3: CAWSGEGTDTQYF. Here the CDR3 DNA reads TGTGCCTGGAGTGGTGAGGGCACAGATACGCAGTATTTT.